The clone carrying this T cell receptor (beta chain) showed up just a few times. MiXCR, run by TCRdb on the 5' RACE reads, gives a single entry per CDR3 protein. This sample has 300,000 to 400,000 distinct CDR3 sequences, with about 9.5% found just once. This sample is drawn from a study of T cells after yellow fever vaccination. Germline V lookup: CDR1 SGDLS, CDR2 YYNGEE. The trim removed 2 bases at V and 2 bases at J, leaving 3 bases unmatched. The CDR3 runs to 15 residues. The material was PBMCs, obtained on the day of the first yellow fever vaccination. The receptor comes from a man younger than 35 who received the YFV17D yellow fever vaccine. This chain uses TRBV9 with TRBJ2-3; 9 bases are a match to TRBD2. CDR3 sequence reads: CASSVGLADTDTQYF. Written as DNA, the CDR3 is TGTGCCAGCAGCGTGGGACTAGCTGACACAGATACGCAGTATTTT.